The 25 T cell receptor beta chains reported below all come from one sample, sequenced in a study of blood T cell repertoires in COVID-19. Assay used: immunoSEQ multiplex PCR; TCRdb lists only in-frame clones, some missing. The repertoire consists of 130,000 or so clones, with roughly 90% occurring once and the leading ten covering about 2.1%. The sample comprised peripheral blood. The receptors were gathered from a man in his sixties or seventies with active COVID-19.

This rearrangement joins TRBV25-1 to TRBJ2-4; tentative D call: TRBD2 (6 bases). This CDR3 has 13 residues. The germline V gene has CDR1 MGHDK and CDR2 SYGVNS. The V and J ends lost 6 bases and 8 bases respectively, with 14 bases between them. CDR3 sequence (DNA): TGTGCCAGCAGCTCGACTAGTACTCACATTCAGTACTTC. Amino acid sequence: CASSSTSTHIQYF.

The genes are TRBV6-1 and TRBJ2-5; a possible D gene is TRBD1 (6 bases). The CDR3 is 13 amino acids. The ends were cut back, 6 bases at V and 5 bases at J, with 13 bases in the middle. Germline V CDR1 and CDR2: MNHNS, SASEGT. DNA of the CDR3: TGTGCCAGCAGCTACAGGGTTAGGGAGACCCAGTACTTC. Amino acid sequence: CASSYRVRETQYF.

This clone was recorded only once. The V gene is TRBV5-1, the J gene TRBJ2-2; perhaps TRBD1 as D (5 bases). Trimming left V 2 bases short and J 1 base short, with 6 bases between. Germline CDR1 is SGHRS and CDR2 is YFSETQ. This CDR3 contains 14 residues. The CDR3 here is CASSFQGNTGELFF. The CDR3 DNA sequence: TGCGCCAGCAGCTTCCAGGGGAACACCGGGGAGCTGTTTTTT.

The chain carries TRBV11-1 and TRBJ1-2; D is unresolved. The V end was cut by 3 bases, the J end by 0 bases, with 14 bases between. Germline values: CDR1 SGHAT, CDR2 FQDESV (reference sequence). The CDR3 length is 16 residues. The CDR3 region is CASSLTLSEANYGYTF. In DNA, the CDR3 is TGTGCCAGCAGCTTGACCCTGTCGGAGGCTAACTATGGCTACACCTTC.

The rearrangement joins TRBV6-1 to TRBJ2-7, with TRBD2 matching over 8 bases. The germline V gene has CDR1 MNHNS and CDR2 SASEGT. The CDR3 loop spans 14 amino acids. The V and J ends lost 2 bases and 2 bases, in that order; junction bases with no gene match: 2. CDR3 in DNA: TGTGCCAGCAGTGAACGGGAGGGCCCCTACGAGCAGTACTTC. Residues: CASSEREGPYEQYF.

The table lists this clone with a few counts. The rearrangement joins TRBV5-1 to TRBJ2-7; 14 bases match TRBD2. V shed 4 bases and J 0 bases; nucleotides not matched to a gene: 12. CDR1 is SGHRS, CDR2 YFSETQ, per germline. This CDR3 has 19 amino acids. CDR3 bases: TGCGCCAGCAGCGCCGGAGGGACTAGCGGGAGTGGAACCTCCTACGAGCAGTACTTC. Encoded protein: CASSAGGTSGSGTSYEQYF.

The gene calls are TRBV19 and TRBJ1-6; no clear D gene. This CDR3 has 13 residues. V gave up 8 bases and J gave up 8 bases, with 13 bases separating them. Germline-derived CDR1 and CDR2 are LNHDA and SQIVND (reference sequence). This CDR3 reads CASRWREDSPLHF. As DNA, the CDR3 is TGTGCCAGTCGGTGGAGGGAGGATTCACCCCTCCACTTT.

The chain has TRBV7-2 and TRBJ1-5; 9 bases line up with TRBD1. The length of the CDR3 is 19 residues. Germline assignment: CDR1 SGHTA and CDR2 FQGNSA. After removal of 1 base from V and 0 bases from J, the junction contained 10 bases not matched to a gene. The CDR3 spells CASSLGWGTGMYSNQPQHF. CDR3 bases: TGTGCCAGCAGCTTAGGATGGGGGACAGGGATGTATAGCAATCAGCCCCAGCATTTT.

The chain employs TRBV3-1 (or the pseudogene TRBV3-2) and TRBJ2-5; D is undetermined. Trimming took 4 bases from V and 5 from J, leaving 23 bases between them. The CDR3 length is 17 residues. CDR1 is LGHDT, CDR2 YNNKEL, per germline (reference sequence). The CDR3 DNA reads TGTGCCAGCAGCCCCACGGGTGGCGGCCCGAGGATGGAGACCCAGTACTTC. It is translated as CASSPTGGGPRMETQYF.

A few counts support this clone. The chain uses TRBV2 and TRBJ2-3, with 9 bases aligning to TRBD1. The CDR3 extends over 16 amino acids. V shed 6 bases and J 6 bases; nucleotides not matched to a gene: 13. Germline V gives CDR1 SNHLY, CDR2 FYNNEI. DNA of the CDR3: TGTGCCAGCAGGGATCCTCCGGGACAGGGAGTGGATACGCAGTATTTT. It yields the protein CASRDPPGQGVDTQYF. Full variable domain (missing parts from reference TRBV2 and TRBJ2-3): EPEVTQTPSHQVTQMGQEVILRCVPISNHLYFYWYRQILGQKVEFLVSFYNNEISEKSEIFDDQFSVERPDGSNFTLKIRSTKLEDSAMYFCASRDPPGQGVDTQYFGPGTRLTVL.

The rearrangement links TRBV19 to TRBJ1-5, with 8 bases that match TRBD1. CDR1 and CDR2 (germline): LNHDA, SQIVND (reference sequence). CDR3 length: 15 amino acids. V was pared by 6 bases and J by 5 bases, with 9 bases of the junction left unmatched. CDR3 sequence: CASRKTTGVDQPQHF. In nucleotides, the CDR3 is TGTGCCAGTAGAAAGACGACAGGGGTGGATCAGCCCCAGCATTTT.

The rearrangement joins TRBV5-1 to TRBJ2-1; 7 bases map to TRBD2. V shed 0 bases, J shed 15 bases, and the junction held 3 bases outside the gene matches. The CDR3 totals 11 residues. CDR1 and CDR2 from the germline V gene are SGHRS and YFSETQ. The DNA of the CDR3 is TGCGCCAGCAGCTTGGGAGGGGAGGGGTTCTTC. Translation: CASSLGGEGFF.

J is TRBJ1-2 and V is TRBV18; 7 positions match TRBD1. CDR3 length equals 13 residues. The germline CDR1 and CDR2 sequences are KGHSH and LQKENI. V shed 3 bases, J shed 6 bases, and the junction held 4 bases outside the gene matches. The CDR3 DNA reads TGTGCCAGCTCACCTACAGGGGAGGATGGCTACACCTTC. Translated: CASSPTGEDGYTF.

The CDR3 coding sequence is TGCGCCAGCAGCTCCCAGGGGACCGGGGAGCTGTTTTTT. Translated: CASSSQGTGELFF. The rearrangement joins TRBV5-1 to TRBJ2-2; D is possibly TRBD1 (6 bases). Germline assignment: CDR1 SGHRS and CDR2 YFSETQ. The germline V and J ends were trimmed by 3 bases and 5 bases, with 8 bases remaining between them. This CDR3 is built from 13 residues.

This chain uses TRBV7-2 with TRBJ2-3, with unresolved D. This CDR3 has 14 amino acids. The germline V and J ends were trimmed by 1 base and 0 bases, with 5 bases remaining between them. The germline gives CDR1 SGHTA, CDR2 FQGNSA. CDR3 sequence: CASSLGASTDTQYF. CDR3 bases: TGTGCCAGCAGCTTAGGGGCAAGCACAGATACGCAGTATTTT. Filled out from reference TRBV7-2 and TRBJ2-3, the complete variable domain reads GAGVSQSPSNKVTEKGKDVELRCDPISGHTALYWYRQSLGQGLEFLIYFQGNSAPDKSGLPSDRFSAERTGGSVSTLTIQRTQQEDSAVYLCASSLGASTDTQYFGPGTRLTVL.

The V call is TRBV10-2, the J call TRBJ1-5; 8 bases fit TRBD1. With V trimmed by 6 bases and J by 3 bases, 4 bases remained unmatched. This CDR3 is built from 14 residues. Germline CDR1 and CDR2: WSHSY and SAAADI. As DNA, the CDR3 is TGCGCCAGCAGAGGACAGGGTTACAATCAGCCCCAGCATTTT. The encoded protein is CASRGQGYNQPQHF.

The chain uses TRBV3-1 (or the pseudogene TRBV3-2) and TRBJ2-2; 11 nucleotides align to TRBD1. The germline V gene has CDR1 LGHDT and CDR2 YNNKEL (reference sequence). The CDR3 has 15 residues. V lost 1 base and J lost 10; bases outside the gene matches: 5. The CDR3 DNA reads TGTGCCAGCAGCCAAGCGGACAGGGGGCAGGTGGAGCTGTTTTTT. Encoded protein: CASSQADRGQVELFF.

The J gene is TRBJ2-7, the V gene TRBV27, with TRBD1 matching over 7 bases. This CDR3 contains 15 residues. Germline values: CDR1 MNHEY, CDR2 SMNVEV (reference sequence). V shed 6 bases, J shed 1 base, and the junction held 9 bases outside the gene matches. This chain's CDR3 is CASSRLGDSSYEQYF. CDR3 sequence (DNA): TGTGCCAGCAGCCGGTTAGGGGACAGTTCCTACGAGCAGTACTTC.

The chain couples TRBV19 to TRBJ1-2; 10 nucleotides align to TRBD1. The CDR3 runs to 15 residues. Germline loops: CDR1 LNHDA, CDR2 SQIVND (reference sequence). The V and J ends lost 6 bases and 5 bases, in that order; junction bases with no gene match: 9. This CDR3 is CASSPGQGDWYGYTF. The CDR3 nucleotides read TGTGCCAGTAGCCCTGGACAGGGGGATTGGTATGGCTACACCTTC.

The chain carries TRBV18 and TRBJ2-2, with 7 bases that match TRBD1. The CDR3 is made up of 15 amino acids. Per the germline V gene, CDR1 is KGHSH and CDR2 is LQKENI. V lost 2 bases to trimming and J lost 2 bases; unmatched junction nucleotides: 2. CDR3 nucleotides: TGTGCCAGCTCACCAAGGGACAGAAACACCGGGGAGCTGTTTTTT. This encodes CASSPRDRNTGELFF.

The chain employs TRBV15 and TRBJ2-3; 12 bases match TRBD2. The CDR3 is 20 residues long. Germline V gene data show CDR1 as LNHNV and CDR2 as YYDKDF (reference sequence). Losses at the gene ends were 0 bases for V and 0 bases for J; bases not matched to a gene: 10. The DNA of the CDR3 is TGTGCCACCAGCAGAGATAACCTAGCGGGAGGGCTACCAAGCACAGATACGCAGTATTTT. This translates into CATSRDNLAGGLPSTDTQYF.

The V and J genes are TRBV4-1 and TRBJ2-7, with D perhaps TRBD1 (6 bases). CDR1 and CDR2 (germline): MGHRA, YSYEKL. The length of the CDR3 is 13 residues. The V end lost 4 bases, the J end lost 7 bases, and 14 bases lay between the germline ends. The CDR3 nucleotides read TGCGCCAGCAGCCTTGTGGGACACGGGGAGCAGTACTTC. Amino acid sequence: CASSLVGHGEQYF.

CDR3 residues: CASVTSGRGNEQFF. The CDR3 nucleotides read TGTGCCAGCGTGACTAGCGGGAGAGGGAATGAGCAGTTCTTC. The V gene is TRBV19, the J gene TRBJ2-1; TRBD2 matches 12 bases. Losses at the gene ends were 9 bases for V and 7 bases for J; bases not matched to a gene: 7. The germline V gene has CDR1 LNHDA and CDR2 SQIVND (reference sequence). The CDR3 runs to 14 residues.

Note on this clone: Relative to the germline gene, one junction end is altered; a read error may explain this. The chain recombines TRBV18 with TRBJ2-7; D not resolved. This CDR3 spans 12 amino acids. The germline gives CDR1 KGHSH, CDR2 LQKENI. CDR3 region: CASSLDSFEQYF. The CDR3 region has the DNA TGTGCCAGCTCACTAGACTCCTTCGAGCAGTACTTC.

This chain connects TRBV10-3 to TRBJ1-6; D is unclear. V lost 2 bases to trimming and J lost 3 bases, with 8 bases between them. Germline values: CDR1 ENHRY, CDR2 SYGVKD. The CDR3 sequence is 15 residues long. CDR3: CAISEDRDYNSPLHF. CDR3 nucleotide sequence: TGTGCCATCAGTGAGGATAGAGACTATAATTCACCCCTCCACTTT.